A single sample is the source of the 27 T cell receptor beta chains below, sequenced in a study of T-cell reconstitution after alpha-beta-depleted transplantation in children. A library of TCRbeta sequences, prepared with unique molecular identifiers, was generated. One entry per CDR3 protein results from TCRdb running MiXCR on the PCR reads. The table records 90,000 to 100,000 distinct CDR3 sequences, about a quarter of them present only once. The source material was PBMCs, sampled before TCRalphabeta/CD19-depleted stem cell transplant. The receptor set was obtained from a boy between 2 and 10 years old with acute lymphoblastic leukemia, due to receive a stem cell transplant.

This chain joins TRBV5-1 and TRBJ1-1, with 7 bases lining up with TRBD1. Germline loops: CDR1 SGHRS, CDR2 YFSETQ. The junction had 11 bases not matched to a gene; V was cut back by 3 bases and J by 6 bases. The CDR3 runs to 15 residues. The CDR3 is CASSSLTGLVAEAFF. Written as DNA, the CDR3 is TGCGCCAGCAGCTCCTTGACAGGGCTGGTAGCTGAAGCTTTCTTT.

The chain carries TRBV20-1 and TRBJ2-3; D unclear. This CDR3 is built from 13 residues. Germline V gives CDR1 DFQATT, CDR2 SNEGSKA (reference sequence). Deletions cut 5 bases from V and 1 base from J, with 10 bases between. CDR3 residues: CSALVSGTDTQYF. The DNA of the CDR3 is TGCAGTGCTCTGGTGAGCGGCACAGATACGCAGTATTTT.

This clonotype was counted only a few times. V is TRBV4-1 and J is TRBJ2-2; 10 positions agree with TRBD2. CDR3 length equals 20 residues. Germline trimming cut 0 bases from V and 3 bases from J; bases unmatched to any gene: 13. CDR1 and CDR2 from the germline V gene are MGHRA and YSYEKL. The CDR3 loop is CASSQDRGSSGSRYTGELFF. The DNA for the CDR3 is TGCGCCAGCAGCCAAGATAGGGGTTCTAGCGGGAGTAGGTACACCGGGGAGCTGTTTTTT.

In its sample, this clonotype was seen many times. The rearrangement links TRBV6-2 or TRBV6-3 to TRBJ1-1; tentative D call: TRBD1 (5 bases). CDR1 and CDR2 from the germline V gene are MNHEY and SVGEGT. The V end lost 3 bases, the J end lost 5 bases, and 19 bases lay between the germline ends. The CDR3 totals 16 residues. Here the CDR3 DNA reads TGTGCCAGCAGTTATAGCTCTCTGGGGGAAGGAACTGAAGCTTTCTTT. Protein product: CASSYSSLGEGTEAFF.

CDR3 in DNA: TGCAGTGCTAGCGACCCCATAGACACGCAGTATTTT. Its translation: CSASDPIDTQYF. The chain couples TRBV20-1 to TRBJ2-3; D unresolved. V dropped 3 bases and J dropped 9 bases, with 13 bases sitting between them. CDR1 and CDR2 from the germline V gene are DFQATT and SNEGSKA (reference sequence). CDR3 size: 12 residues.

This clonotype has ten or more counts. The chain joins TRBV11-2 to TRBJ2-5; the D is unclear. Germline CDR1 is SGHAT and CDR2 is FQNNGV. Trimming removed 4 bases at V and 5 bases at J, with 14 bases between. The CDR3 covers 14 residues. CDR3 amino acids: CASSWDAVRETQYF. In DNA form, the CDR3 reads TGTGCCAGCAGCTGGGATGCGGTCCGGGAGACCCAGTACTTC.

The rearrangement links TRBV7-6 to TRBJ2-5; no reliable D call. CDR3 size: 13 residues. V lost 7 bases and J lost 5, with 14 bases in between. The germline gives CDR1 SGHVS, CDR2 FNYEAQ. CDR3 DNA: TGTGCCAGCACCGTCAAGGGTGGGGAGACCCAGTACTTC. This gives the protein CASTVKGGETQYF.

The chain has TRBV5-1 and TRBJ2-2; D remains unclear. Germline values: CDR1 SGHRS, CDR2 YFSETQ. The CDR3 loop spans 12 amino acids. V was pared by 2 bases and J by 6 bases, with 5 bases between. This CDR3 is CASSLTAGELFF. The CDR3 DNA sequence: TGCGCCAGCAGCTTAACAGCCGGGGAGCTGTTTTTT.

This clonotype turned up a few times. The chain recombines TRBV6-1 with TRBJ2-7; no firm D call. In germline, CDR1 is MNHNS, CDR2 SASEGT. Trimming removed 10 bases at V and 2 bases at J, with 12 bases between. The CDR3 runs to 12 residues. The CDR3 region has the DNA TGTGCCATCAGGTCGTATACCTACGAGCAGTACTTC. Translated, it gives CAIRSYTYEQYF.

V and J are TRBV11-1 and TRBJ1-6, with TRBD1 matching 12 bases. Germline CDR1 and CDR2: SGHAT and FQDESV (reference sequence). The CDR3 covers 15 residues. The trim removed 4 bases at V and 10 bases at J, leaving 5 bases unmatched. The CDR3 reads CASSSGTGGESPLHF. Written as DNA, the CDR3 is TGTGCCAGCAGCTCAGGGACAGGGGGCGAGTCACCCCTCCACTTT.

This rearrangement joins TRBV13 to TRBJ1-2; D gene ambiguous. Germline CDR1 is PRHDT and CDR2 is FYEKMQ (reference sequence). V lost 0 bases and J 4 bases, leaving 12 bases between the germline ends. The length of the CDR3 is 15 residues. The CDR3 is CASSLGQLPAYGYTF. In nucleotides, the CDR3 is TGTGCCAGCAGCTTAGGCCAACTCCCTGCCTATGGCTACACCTTC.

This clonotype was observed a few times. The chain is built from TRBV6-1 and TRBJ2-1; tentative D call: TRBD2 (5 bases). The CDR3 has 13 amino acids. The V and J ends lost 7 bases and 2 bases respectively, with 9 bases between them. Germline lookup yields CDR1 MNHNS and CDR2 SASEGT. CDR3 region: CASIGGPYNEQFF. In nucleotides, the CDR3 is TGTGCCAGCATAGGCGGGCCCTACAATGAGCAGTTCTTC.

The chain carries TRBV7-9 and TRBJ1-1, with D possibly matching TRBD1 (6 bases). Trimming pared 3 bases from V and 2 bases from J, leaving 10 bases between. The CDR3 is made up of 14 amino acids. Germline V gene lookup returns CDR1 SEHNR and CDR2 FQNEAQ (reference sequence). In DNA, the CDR3 is TGTGCCAGCAGCTTCACAGGGAGAAACACTGAAGCTTTCTTT. Translating it yields CASSFTGRNTEAFF.

This clonotype has more than one count but fewer than ten. V is TRBV5-8 and J is TRBJ1-3; no clear D. The CDR3 is 13 amino acids. Germline CDR1 and CDR2: SGHTS and YDEGEE. The V gene lost 6 bases and the J gene lost 1 base, with 8 bases spanning the gap. This CDR3 reads CASNLVSGNTIYF. In DNA, the CDR3 is TGTGCCAGCAACCTCGTGTCTGGAAACACCATATATTTT.

The chain uses TRBV20-1 and TRBJ2-7; TRBD1 is a possible D gene (6 bases). The CDR3 extends over 16 amino acids. V lost 0 bases, J lost 7 bases, and 22 bases lay in between. CDR1 DFQATT and CDR2 SNEGSKA come from the germline V gene (reference sequence). The CDR3 region is CSAREVGSGGRGEQYF. CDR3 nucleotides: TGCAGTGCTAGAGAGGTTGGGTCTGGGGGCCGAGGGGAGCAGTACTTC.

This clonotype was seen only a few times. CDR3 nucleotide sequence: TGTGCCACCAGTGATTTGGACACCTACAATGAGCAGTTCTTC. The encoded protein is CATSDLDTYNEQFF. The chain joins TRBV24-1 to TRBJ2-1; unclear D gene. The CDR3 extends over 14 amino acids. V lost 0 bases and J lost 2, with 4 bases in between. CDR1 KGHDR and CDR2 SFDVKD come from the germline V gene.

The chain carries TRBV28 and TRBJ2-4; weak D call: TRBD2 (7 bases). Deletions cut 6 bases from V and 6 bases from J, with 24 bases between. CDR3 length: 17 residues. Per germline, CDR1 MDHEN and CDR2 SYDVKM. The CDR3 is CASSTSWGLAEANIQYF. The CDR3 nucleotides are TGTGCCAGCAGCACAAGCTGGGGGCTAGCGGAGGCAAACATTCAGTACTTC.

The rearrangement joins TRBV3-1 to TRBJ2-1; 9 nucleotides match TRBD1. The CDR3 extends over 11 amino acids. Unmatched junction bases numbered 3, after V lost 11 bases and J lost 7 bases. The germline gives CDR1 LGHDT, CDR2 YNNKEL (reference sequence). The chain's CDR3 is CAGDRDNEQFF. DNA of the CDR3: TGTGCCGGGGACAGGGATAATGAGCAGTTCTTC.

This clonotype appeared many times. CDR3: CASSSFGQGTNEQYF. The CDR3 bases are TGCGCCAGCAGCTCCTTCGGACAGGGAACTAACGAGCAGTACTTC. The genes are TRBV5-1 and TRBJ2-7, with 8 bases fitting TRBD1. The CDR3 totals 15 residues. CDR1 and CDR2 from the germline V gene are SGHRS and YFSETQ. V gave up 3 bases and J gave up 5 bases; unmatched junction bases: 10.

There are a few counts of this clonotype. The V and J genes are TRBV24-1 and TRBJ2-2; D gene uncertain. This CDR3 is built from 16 residues. V lost 5 bases and J 2 bases, leaving 14 bases between the germline ends. CDR1 KGHDR and CDR2 SFDVKD come from the germline V gene. This CDR3 reads CATSGNTRQNTGELFF. CDR3 DNA sequence: TGTGCCACCAGTGGCAACACCCGACAAAACACCGGGGAGCTGTTTTTT.

The chain recombines TRBV25-1 with TRBJ2-1; D is perhaps TRBD2 (6 bases). Trimming pared 1 base from V and 13 bases from J, leaving 26 bases between. The CDR3 extends over 17 amino acids. Germline V CDR1 and CDR2: MGHDK, SYGVNS. The CDR3 nucleotides read TGTGCCAGCAGTGAATCGGGGAAGGGACTTAGCACCCATATTCAGTTCTTC. Residues: CASSESGKGLSTHIQFF.

V usage is TRBV20-1 and J usage is TRBJ1-2; perhaps TRBD1 as D (6 bases). V shed 5 bases and J shed 4 bases, with 11 bases lying between them. The V gene's germline CDR1 is DFQATT and CDR2 SNEGSKA (reference sequence). The CDR3 spans 12 residues. This chain's CDR3 is CSAPGTRYGYTF. In nucleotides, the CDR3 is TGCAGTGCTCCCGGGACACGCTATGGCTACACCTTC.

This clonotype has at least ten counts. The CDR3 DNA reads TGCAGCGCCCGACATACAGCGGGAGGGCCCTCTAATCCCGGGGAGCTGTTTTTT. This sequence encodes CSARHTAGGPSNPGELFF. This sequence joins TRBV29-1 and TRBJ2-2; 10 positions match TRBD2. The length of the CDR3 is 18 residues. V gave up 7 bases and J gave up 6 bases; unmatched junction bases: 20. Germline CDR1 and CDR2: SQVTM and ANQGSEA.

This clonotype was detected ten times or more. V and J are TRBV12-3 or TRBV12-4 and TRBJ2-1, with D possibly TRBD1 on 6 matching bases. V dropped 5 bases and J dropped 7 bases, with 21 bases sitting between them. This CDR3 comprises 16 residues. The CDR3 DNA is TGTGCCAGCAGTCCTACCCACGGCAGGGGCGGGAATGAGCAGTTCTTC. This sequence encodes CASSPTHGRGGNEQFF.

This chain connects TRBV7-9 to TRBJ2-5; D unclear. CDR3 size: 12 residues. The germline V gene has CDR1 SEHNR and CDR2 FQNEAQ (reference sequence). Between the trimmed V and J ends, which lost 5 bases and 2 bases, there was a span of 6 bases. The CDR3 protein is CASSQQQETQYF. CDR3 nucleotide sequence: TGTGCCAGCAGCCAGCAGCAAGAGACCCAGTACTTC.

The chain has TRBV7-3 and TRBJ2-7; D may correspond to TRBD1 or TRBD2 (7 bases each). The V gene's germline CDR1 is SGHTA and CDR2 FQGTGA. This CDR3 has 14 amino acids. With 5 bases removed from V and 10 bases from J, the gap between germline ends came to 21 bases. Written as DNA, the CDR3 is TGTGCCAGCAGCGAGACAGGGAGGGGCAGTCCACAGTACTTC. Translated: CASSETGRGSPQYF.

This chain links TRBV7-8 with TRBJ2-1; weak D call: TRBD2 (6 bases). Trimming removed 7 bases at V and 5 bases at J, with 24 bases between. CDR3 length: 17 residues. Germline CDR1 reads SGHVS; CDR2 reads FQNEAQ. As DNA, the CDR3 is TGTGCCAGCACCTATACCCTTATAAGCCGGAGGGACAATGAGCAGTTCTTC. Translated: CASTYTLISRRDNEQFF.